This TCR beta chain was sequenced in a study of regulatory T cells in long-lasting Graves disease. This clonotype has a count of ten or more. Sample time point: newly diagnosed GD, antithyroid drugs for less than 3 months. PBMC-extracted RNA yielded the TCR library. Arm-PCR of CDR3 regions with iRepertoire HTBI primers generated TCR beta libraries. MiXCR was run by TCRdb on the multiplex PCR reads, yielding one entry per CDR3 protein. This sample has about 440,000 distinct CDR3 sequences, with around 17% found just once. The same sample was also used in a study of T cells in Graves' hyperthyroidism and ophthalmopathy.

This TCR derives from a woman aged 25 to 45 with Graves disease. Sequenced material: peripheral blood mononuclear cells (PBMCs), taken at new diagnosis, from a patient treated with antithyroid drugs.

CDR3 residues: CSARDEAGRSDTQYF. CDR3 sequence (DNA): TGCAGTGCTAGAGATGAGGCGGGACGGTCAGATACGCAGTATTTT. The chain links TRBV20-1 to TRBJ2-3; TRBD2 is a possible D gene (6 bases). This CDR3 region has 15 residues. Germline V CDR1 and CDR2: DFQATT, SNEGSKA (reference sequence). The germline V and J ends were trimmed by 0 bases and 4 bases, with 14 bases remaining between them.